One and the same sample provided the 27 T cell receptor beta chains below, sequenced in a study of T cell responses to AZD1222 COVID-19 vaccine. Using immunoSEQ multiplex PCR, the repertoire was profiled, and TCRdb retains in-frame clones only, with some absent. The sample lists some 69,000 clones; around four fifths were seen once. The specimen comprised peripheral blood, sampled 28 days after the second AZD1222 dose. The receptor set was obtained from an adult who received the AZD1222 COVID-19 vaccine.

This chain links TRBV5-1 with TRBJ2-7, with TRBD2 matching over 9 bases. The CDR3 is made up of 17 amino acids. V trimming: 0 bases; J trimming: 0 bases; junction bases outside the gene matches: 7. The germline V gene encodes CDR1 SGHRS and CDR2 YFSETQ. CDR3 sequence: CASSLAGEAGGSYEQYF. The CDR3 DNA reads TGCGCCAGCAGCTTGGCCGGAGAAGCGGGGGGCTCCTACGAGCAGTACTTC.

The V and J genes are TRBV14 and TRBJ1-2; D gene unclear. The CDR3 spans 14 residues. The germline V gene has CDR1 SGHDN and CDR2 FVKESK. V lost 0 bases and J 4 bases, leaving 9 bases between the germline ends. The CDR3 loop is CASSQDVAGYGYTF. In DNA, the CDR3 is TGTGCCAGCAGCCAAGACGTGGCAGGCTATGGCTACACCTTC.

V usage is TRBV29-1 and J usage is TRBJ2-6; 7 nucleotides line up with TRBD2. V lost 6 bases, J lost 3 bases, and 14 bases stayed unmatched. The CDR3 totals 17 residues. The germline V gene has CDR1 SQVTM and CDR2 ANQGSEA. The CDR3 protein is CSVRDGGGLGGANVLTF. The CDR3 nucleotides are TGCAGCGTCCGGGACGGCGGGGGTTTAGGTGGGGCCAACGTCCTGACTTTC.

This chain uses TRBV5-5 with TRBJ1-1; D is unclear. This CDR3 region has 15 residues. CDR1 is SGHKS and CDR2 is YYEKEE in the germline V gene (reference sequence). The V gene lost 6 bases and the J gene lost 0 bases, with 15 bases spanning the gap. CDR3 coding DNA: TGTGCCAGCACGTTTCGTGTCCAGCTGAACACTGAAGCTTTCTTT. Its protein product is CASTFRVQLNTEAFF.

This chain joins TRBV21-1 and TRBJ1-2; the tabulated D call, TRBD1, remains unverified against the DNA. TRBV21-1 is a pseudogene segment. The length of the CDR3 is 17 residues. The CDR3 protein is CASSKSGGQGGNYGYTF. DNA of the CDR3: TGTGCCAGCAGCAAATCGGGCGGACAGGGCGGAAACTATGGCTACACCTTC.

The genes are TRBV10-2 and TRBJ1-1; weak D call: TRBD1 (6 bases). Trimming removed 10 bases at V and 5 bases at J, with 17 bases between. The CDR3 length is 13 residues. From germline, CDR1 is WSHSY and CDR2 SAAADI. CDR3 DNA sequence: TGCGCCACGTCTACGGGGGGCAGGACTGAAGCTTTCTTT. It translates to CATSTGGRTEAFF.

CDR3 nucleotides: TGTGCCAGCACGAGTTGGCGGGGGCTATCCACAGATACGCAGTATTTT. Amino acids: CASTSWRGLSTDTQYF. J is TRBJ2-3 and V is TRBV5-4; possible D gene TRBD2, 7 bases. The germline gives CDR1 SGHNT, CDR2 YYREEE (reference sequence). With 6 bases removed from V and 2 bases from J, the gap between germline ends came to 19 bases. The CDR3 length is 16 residues.

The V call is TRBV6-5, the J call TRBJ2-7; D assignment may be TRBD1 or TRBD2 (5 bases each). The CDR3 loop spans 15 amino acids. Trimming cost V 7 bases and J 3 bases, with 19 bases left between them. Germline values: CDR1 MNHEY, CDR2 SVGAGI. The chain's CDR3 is CASTQRWDGLYEQYF. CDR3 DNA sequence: TGTGCCAGCACTCAGCGTTGGGACGGGCTCTACGAGCAGTACTTC.

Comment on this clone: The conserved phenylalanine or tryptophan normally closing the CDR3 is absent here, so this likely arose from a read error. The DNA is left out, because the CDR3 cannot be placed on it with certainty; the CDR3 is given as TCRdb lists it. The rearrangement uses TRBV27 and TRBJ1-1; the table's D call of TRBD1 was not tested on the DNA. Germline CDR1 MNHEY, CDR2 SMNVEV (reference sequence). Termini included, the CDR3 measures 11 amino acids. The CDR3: CASSLGTGPGG.

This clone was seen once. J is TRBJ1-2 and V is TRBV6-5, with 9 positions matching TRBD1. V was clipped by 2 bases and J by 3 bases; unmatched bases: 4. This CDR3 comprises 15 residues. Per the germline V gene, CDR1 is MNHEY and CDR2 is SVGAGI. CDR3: CASSYEGQGYYGYTF. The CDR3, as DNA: TGTGCCAGCAGTTACGAGGGACAGGGTTACTATGGCTACACCTTC.

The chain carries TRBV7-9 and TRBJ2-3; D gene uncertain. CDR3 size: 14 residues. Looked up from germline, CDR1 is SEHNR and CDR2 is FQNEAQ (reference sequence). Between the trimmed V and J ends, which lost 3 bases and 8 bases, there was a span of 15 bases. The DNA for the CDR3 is TGTGCCAGCAGCTTGGAACTTCGACCGACTACGCAGTATTTT. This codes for CASSLELRPTTQYF. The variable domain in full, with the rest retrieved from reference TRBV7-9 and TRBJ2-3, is DTGVSQNPRHKITKRGQNVTFRCDPISEHNRLYWYRQTLGQGPEFLTYFQNEAQLEKSRLLSDRFSAERPKGSFSTLEIQRTEQGDSAMYLCASSLELRPTTQYFGPGTRLTVL.

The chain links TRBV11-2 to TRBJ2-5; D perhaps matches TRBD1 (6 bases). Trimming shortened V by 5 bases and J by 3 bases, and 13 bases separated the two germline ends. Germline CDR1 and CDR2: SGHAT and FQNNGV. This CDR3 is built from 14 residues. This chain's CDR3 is CASSIGQYEETQYF. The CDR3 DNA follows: TGTGCCAGCAGCATCGGACAGTATGAAGAGACCCAGTACTTC. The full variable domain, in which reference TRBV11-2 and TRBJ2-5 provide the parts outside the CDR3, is EAGVAQSPRYKIIEKRQSVAFWCNPISGHATLYWYQQILGQGPKLLIQFQNNGVVDDSQLPKDRFSAERLKGVDSTLKIQPAKLEDSAVYLCASSIGQYEETQYFGPGTRLLVL.

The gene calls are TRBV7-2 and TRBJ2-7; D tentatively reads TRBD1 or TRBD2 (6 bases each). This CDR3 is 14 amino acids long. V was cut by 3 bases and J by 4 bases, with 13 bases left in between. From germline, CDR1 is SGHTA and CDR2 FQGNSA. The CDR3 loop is CASSFGGARYEQYF. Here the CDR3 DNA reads TGTGCCAGCAGCTTCGGGGGCGCGCGGTACGAGCAGTACTTC.

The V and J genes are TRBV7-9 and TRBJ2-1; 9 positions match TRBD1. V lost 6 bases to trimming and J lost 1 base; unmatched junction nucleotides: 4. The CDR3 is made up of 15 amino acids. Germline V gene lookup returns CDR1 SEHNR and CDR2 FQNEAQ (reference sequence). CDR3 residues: CASSYRGQSYNEQFF. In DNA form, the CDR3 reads TGTGCCAGCAGTTACAGGGGGCAATCCTACAATGAGCAGTTCTTC.

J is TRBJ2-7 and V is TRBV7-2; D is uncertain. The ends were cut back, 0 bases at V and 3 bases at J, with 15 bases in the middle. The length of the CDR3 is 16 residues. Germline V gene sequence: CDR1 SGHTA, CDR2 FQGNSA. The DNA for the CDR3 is TGTGCCAGCAGCTTAGCGCAGTCTAATTGGGGCTACGAGCAGTACTTC. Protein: CASSLAQSNWGYEQYF.

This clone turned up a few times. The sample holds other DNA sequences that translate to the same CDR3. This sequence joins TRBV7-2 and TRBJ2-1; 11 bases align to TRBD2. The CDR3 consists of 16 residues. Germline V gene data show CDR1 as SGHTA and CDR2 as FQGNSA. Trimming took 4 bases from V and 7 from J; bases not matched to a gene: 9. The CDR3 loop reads CASSYRGTSGRNEQFF. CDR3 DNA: TGTGCCAGCAGCTACCGAGGGACTAGCGGAAGGAATGAGCAGTTCTTC.

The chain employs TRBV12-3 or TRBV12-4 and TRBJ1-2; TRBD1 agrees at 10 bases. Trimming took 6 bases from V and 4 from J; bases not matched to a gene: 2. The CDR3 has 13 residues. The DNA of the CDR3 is TGTGCCAGCAGCCGGGACAGGGGCTATGGCTACACCTTC. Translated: CASSRDRGYGYTF.

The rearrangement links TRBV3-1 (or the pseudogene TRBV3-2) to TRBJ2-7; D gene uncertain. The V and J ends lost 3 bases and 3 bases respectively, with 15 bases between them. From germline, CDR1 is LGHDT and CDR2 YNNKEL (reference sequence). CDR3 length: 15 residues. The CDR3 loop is CASSHRAAINYEQYF. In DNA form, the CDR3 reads TGTGCCAGCAGCCACAGAGCCGCGATCAACTACGAGCAGTACTTC.

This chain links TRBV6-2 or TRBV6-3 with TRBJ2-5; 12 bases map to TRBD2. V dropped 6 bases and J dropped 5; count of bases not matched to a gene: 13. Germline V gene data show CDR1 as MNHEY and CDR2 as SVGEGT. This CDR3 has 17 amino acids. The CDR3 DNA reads TGTGCCAGCAGACCTTCTAGCGGGGGGGCCAAAGGGGAGACCCAGTACTTC. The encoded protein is CASRPSSGGAKGETQYF.

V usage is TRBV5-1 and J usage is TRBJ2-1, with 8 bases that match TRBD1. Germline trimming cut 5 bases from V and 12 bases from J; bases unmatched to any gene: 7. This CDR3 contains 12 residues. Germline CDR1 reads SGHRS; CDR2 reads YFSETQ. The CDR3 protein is CASSYQGARQFF. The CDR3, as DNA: TGCGCCAGCAGTTACCAGGGGGCAAGGCAGTTCTTC.

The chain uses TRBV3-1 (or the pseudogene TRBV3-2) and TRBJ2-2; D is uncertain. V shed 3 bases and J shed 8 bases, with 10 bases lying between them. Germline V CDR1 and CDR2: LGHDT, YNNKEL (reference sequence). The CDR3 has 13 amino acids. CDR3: CASSQHQVGELFF. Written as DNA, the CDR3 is TGTGCCAGCAGCCAGCATCAGGTGGGGGAGCTGTTTTTT.

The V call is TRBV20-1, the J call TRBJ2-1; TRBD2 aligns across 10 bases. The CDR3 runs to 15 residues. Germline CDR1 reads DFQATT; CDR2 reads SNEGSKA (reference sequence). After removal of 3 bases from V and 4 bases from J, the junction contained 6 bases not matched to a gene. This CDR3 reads CSASRASGRYNEQFF. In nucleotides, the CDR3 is TGCAGTGCTAGTAGGGCTAGCGGGAGATACAATGAGCAGTTCTTC.

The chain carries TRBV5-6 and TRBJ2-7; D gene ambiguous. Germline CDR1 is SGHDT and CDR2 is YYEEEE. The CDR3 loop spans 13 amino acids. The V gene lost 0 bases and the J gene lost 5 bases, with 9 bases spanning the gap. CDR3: CASSLDPQNEQYF. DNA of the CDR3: TGTGCCAGCAGCTTGGACCCGCAGAACGAGCAGTACTTC.

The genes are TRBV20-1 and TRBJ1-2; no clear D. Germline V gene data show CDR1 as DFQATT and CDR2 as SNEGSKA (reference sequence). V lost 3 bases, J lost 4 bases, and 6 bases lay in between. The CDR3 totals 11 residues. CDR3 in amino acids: CSARWSYGYTF. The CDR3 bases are TGCAGTGCTAGGTGGTCCTATGGCTACACCTTC.

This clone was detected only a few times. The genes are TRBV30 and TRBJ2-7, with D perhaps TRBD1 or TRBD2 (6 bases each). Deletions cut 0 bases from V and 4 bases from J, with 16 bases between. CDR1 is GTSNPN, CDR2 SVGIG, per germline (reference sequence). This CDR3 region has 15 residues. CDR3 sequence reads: CAWSVGTGRRYEQYF. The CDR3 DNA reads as TGTGCCTGGAGTGTAGGTACAGGGAGGAGGTACGAGCAGTACTTC.

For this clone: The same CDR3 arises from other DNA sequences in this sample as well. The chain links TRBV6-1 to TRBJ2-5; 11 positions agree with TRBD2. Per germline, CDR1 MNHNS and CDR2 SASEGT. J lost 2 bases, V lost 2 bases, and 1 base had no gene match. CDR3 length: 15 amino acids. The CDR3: CASSELAGGQETQYF. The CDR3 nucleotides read TGTGCCAGCAGTGAATTAGCGGGGGGGCAAGAGACCCAGTACTTC.

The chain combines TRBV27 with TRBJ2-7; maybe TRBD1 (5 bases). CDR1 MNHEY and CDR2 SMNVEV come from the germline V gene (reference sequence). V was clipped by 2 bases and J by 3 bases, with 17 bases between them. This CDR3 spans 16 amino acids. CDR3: CASSLQQVIPFYEQYF. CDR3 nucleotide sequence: TGTGCCAGCAGTTTACAACAGGTTATCCCTTTCTACGAGCAGTACTTC.